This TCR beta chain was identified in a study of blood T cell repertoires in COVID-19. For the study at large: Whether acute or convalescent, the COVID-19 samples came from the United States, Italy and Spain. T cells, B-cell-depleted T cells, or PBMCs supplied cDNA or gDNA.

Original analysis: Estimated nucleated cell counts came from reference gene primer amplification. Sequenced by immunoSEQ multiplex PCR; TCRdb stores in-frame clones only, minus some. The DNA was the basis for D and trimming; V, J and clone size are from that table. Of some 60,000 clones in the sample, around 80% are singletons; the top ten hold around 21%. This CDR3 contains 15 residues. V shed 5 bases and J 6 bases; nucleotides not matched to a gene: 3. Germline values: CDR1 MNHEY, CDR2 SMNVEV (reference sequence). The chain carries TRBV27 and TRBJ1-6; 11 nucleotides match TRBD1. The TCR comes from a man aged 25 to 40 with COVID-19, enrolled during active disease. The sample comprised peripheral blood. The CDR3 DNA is TGTGCCAGCAGTCACGGGACAGGGGGTAATTCACCCCTCCACTTT. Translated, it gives CASSHGTGGNSPLHF.